This T cell receptor (beta chain) was found in a study of technical replicates of blood from a handful of donors. Profiled with immunoSEQ multiplex PCR; TCRdb holds only in-frame clones, not every one. The data hold more than 75,000 clones, with roughly 85% observed a single time. The germline V gene has CDR1 MNHEY and CDR2 SVGAGI. This CDR3 contains 13 residues. V lost 6 bases, J lost 8 bases, and 7 bases stayed unmatched. The receptor's source is a human donor in good health. Some clones in this sample may be carry-over from other donors' samples. Sequencing was carried out using PBMCs. The chain combines TRBV6-5 with TRBJ1-2, with 9 bases that match TRBD1. CDR3 in amino acids: CASREQGAQGYTF. In nucleotides, the CDR3 is TGTGCCAGCAGAGAACAGGGGGCGCAGGGCTACACCTTC.